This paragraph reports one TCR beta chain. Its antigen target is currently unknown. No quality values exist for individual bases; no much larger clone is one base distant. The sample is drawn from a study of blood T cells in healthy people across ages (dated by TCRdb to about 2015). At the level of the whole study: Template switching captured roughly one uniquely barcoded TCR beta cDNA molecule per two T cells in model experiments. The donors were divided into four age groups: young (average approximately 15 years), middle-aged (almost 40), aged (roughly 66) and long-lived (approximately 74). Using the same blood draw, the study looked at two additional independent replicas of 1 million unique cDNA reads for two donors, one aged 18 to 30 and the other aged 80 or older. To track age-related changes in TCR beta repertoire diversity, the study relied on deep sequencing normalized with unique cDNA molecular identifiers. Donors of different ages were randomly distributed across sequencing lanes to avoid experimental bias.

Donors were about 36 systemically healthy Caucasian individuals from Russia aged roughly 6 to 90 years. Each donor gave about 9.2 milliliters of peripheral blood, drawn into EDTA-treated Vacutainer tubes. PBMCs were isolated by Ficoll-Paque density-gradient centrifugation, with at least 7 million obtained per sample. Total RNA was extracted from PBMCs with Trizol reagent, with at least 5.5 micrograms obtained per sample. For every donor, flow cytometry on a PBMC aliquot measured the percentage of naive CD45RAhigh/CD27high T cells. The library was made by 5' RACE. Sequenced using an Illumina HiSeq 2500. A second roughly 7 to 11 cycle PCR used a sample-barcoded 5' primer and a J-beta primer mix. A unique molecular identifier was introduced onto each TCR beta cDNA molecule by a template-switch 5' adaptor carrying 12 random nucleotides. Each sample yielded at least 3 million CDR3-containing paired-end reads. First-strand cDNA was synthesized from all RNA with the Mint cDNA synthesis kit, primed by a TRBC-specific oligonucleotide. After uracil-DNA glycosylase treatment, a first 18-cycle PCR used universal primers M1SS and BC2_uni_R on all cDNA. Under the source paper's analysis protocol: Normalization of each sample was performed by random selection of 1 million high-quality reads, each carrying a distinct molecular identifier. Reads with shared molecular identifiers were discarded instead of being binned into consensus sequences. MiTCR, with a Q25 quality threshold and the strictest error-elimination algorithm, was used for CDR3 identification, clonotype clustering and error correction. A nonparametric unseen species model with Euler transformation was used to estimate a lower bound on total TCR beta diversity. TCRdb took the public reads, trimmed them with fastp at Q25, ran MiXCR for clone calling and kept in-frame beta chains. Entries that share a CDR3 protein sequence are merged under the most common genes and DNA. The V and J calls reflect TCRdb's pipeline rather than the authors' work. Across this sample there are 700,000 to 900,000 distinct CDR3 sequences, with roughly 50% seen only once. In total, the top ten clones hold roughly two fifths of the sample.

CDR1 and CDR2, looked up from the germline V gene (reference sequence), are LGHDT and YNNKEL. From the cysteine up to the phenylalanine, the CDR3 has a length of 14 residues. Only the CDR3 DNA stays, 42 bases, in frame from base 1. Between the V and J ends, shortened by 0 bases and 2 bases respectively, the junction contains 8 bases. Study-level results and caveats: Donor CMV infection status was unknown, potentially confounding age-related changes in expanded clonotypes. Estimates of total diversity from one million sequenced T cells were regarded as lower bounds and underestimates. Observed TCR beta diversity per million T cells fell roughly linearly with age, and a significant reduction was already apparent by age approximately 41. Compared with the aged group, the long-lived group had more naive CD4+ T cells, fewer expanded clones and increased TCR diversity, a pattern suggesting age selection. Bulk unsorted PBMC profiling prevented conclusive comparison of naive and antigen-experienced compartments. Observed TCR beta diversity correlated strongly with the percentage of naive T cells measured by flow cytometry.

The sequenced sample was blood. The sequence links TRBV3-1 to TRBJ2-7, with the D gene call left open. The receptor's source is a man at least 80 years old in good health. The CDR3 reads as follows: CASSQDLTTYEQYF. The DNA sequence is TGTGCCAGCAGCCAAGATCTCACCACCTACGAGCAGTACTTC.